The 9 T cell receptor beta chains given below trace back to one sample, sequenced in a study of radiation and T cells in renal cell carcinoma. Time point: blood 2 weeks post-SBRT. Treatment meaning: 15 Gy SBRT to primary tumor, nephrectomy 4 weeks later. The protocol was immunoSEQ multiplex PCR, while the TCRdb copy is restricted to in-frame clones and leaves out a portion. The sample lists about 150,000 clones; approximately 90% were seen once. Sequenced material: blood, taken from a patient whose treatment included radiotherapy and nephrectomy. These receptors originate from a woman between 50 and 59 years old with renal cell carcinoma.

The rearrangement links TRBV4-1 to TRBJ2-1; 10 bases line up with TRBD1. Germline V lookup: CDR1 MGHRA, CDR2 YSYEKL. Unmatched junction bases numbered 8, after V lost 3 bases and J lost 9 bases. This CDR3 is built from 15 residues. The CDR3 is CASSQETGGGGEQFF. Written as DNA, the CDR3 is TGCGCCAGCAGCCAGGAGACAGGGGGCGGTGGTGAGCAGTTCTTC.

This chain joins TRBV6-5 and TRBJ2-3; the match to TRBD1 covers 7 bases. With 7 bases clipped from V and 4 bases from J, the junction kept 8 bases outside the gene matches. CDR1 is MNHEY and CDR2 is SVGAGI in the germline V gene. The CDR3 is made up of 14 amino acids. The CDR3: CASTDMTGPDTQYF. The DNA of the CDR3 is TGTGCCAGCACGGATATGACAGGGCCAGATACGCAGTATTTT.

The chain uses TRBV19 and TRBJ1-6; D might be TRBD1 (6 bases). Between the trimmed V and J ends, which lost 7 bases and 7 bases, there was a span of 11 bases. Germline V lookup: CDR1 LNHDA, CDR2 SQIVND (reference sequence). The CDR3 loop spans 13 amino acids. CDR3 in DNA: TGTGCCAGTACCCGCGGACAGAATTCACCCCTCCACTTT. Its translation: CASTRGQNSPLHF.

The V and J genes are TRBV18 and TRBJ1-1; D gene uncertain. This CDR3 has 14 amino acids. Germline loops: CDR1 KGHSH, CDR2 LQKENI. V was pared by 1 base and J by 3 bases, with 9 bases between. The CDR3 DNA is TGTGCCAGCTCACCACAGGAGACCCACACTGAAGCTTTCTTT. This sequence encodes CASSPQETHTEAFF.

The chain recombines TRBV2 with TRBJ1-2, with 7 bases matching TRBD1. V shed 4 bases, J shed 2 bases, and the junction held 10 bases outside the gene matches. Germline V gene lookup returns CDR1 SNHLY and CDR2 FYNNEI. The CDR3 is made up of 16 amino acids. This CDR3 reads CASSVARQGSNYGYTF. DNA of the CDR3: TGTGCCAGCAGTGTAGCGCGACAGGGTTCCAACTATGGCTACACCTTC.

The rearrangement links TRBV5-6 to TRBJ1-4; D is ambiguous. CDR1 and CDR2 (germline): SGHDT, YYEEEE. V was shortened by 1 base and J by 0 bases, with 13 bases between the two germline ends. The CDR3 is made up of 17 amino acids. The CDR3 DNA sequence: TGTGCCAGCAGCTTGATGGTCTGGACCGCAACTAATGAAAAACTGTTTTTT. Translating it yields CASSLMVWTATNEKLFF. Full variable domain (missing parts from reference TRBV5-6 and TRBJ1-4): DAGVTQSPTHLIKTRGQQVTLRCSPKSGHDTVSWYQQALGQGPQFIFQYYEEEERQRGNFPDRFSGHQFPNYSSELNVNALLLGDSALYLCASSLMVWTATNEKLFFGSGTQLSVL.

This clone was detected only a few times. The chain joins TRBV6-1 to TRBJ1-1; no clear D. V dropped 3 bases and J dropped 1 base, with 9 bases sitting between them. Germline V gives CDR1 MNHNS, CDR2 SASEGT. The CDR3 loop spans 14 amino acids. CDR3 amino acids: CASSEVIRNTEAFF. In DNA form, the CDR3 reads TGTGCCAGCAGTGAGGTTATAAGGAACACTGAAGCTTTCTTT.

The chain has TRBV19 and TRBJ2-6; 9 nucleotides align to TRBD1. There are 17 residues in the CDR3. The J segment lost 3 bases and the V segment lost 3 bases, leaving 6 bases of the junction unmatched. From germline, CDR1 is LNHDA and CDR2 SQIVND (reference sequence). CDR3 bases: TGTGCCAGTAGTATCCAGACAGGGGGTAGTGGGGCCAACGTCCTGACTTTC. It is translated as CASSIQTGGSGANVLTF.

The chain joins TRBV2 to TRBJ2-7; TRBD1 agrees at 8 bases. V was pared by 10 bases and J by 7 bases, with 9 bases of the junction left unmatched. Germline V gene data show CDR1 as SNHLY and CDR2 as FYNNEI. The CDR3 loop spans 12 amino acids. The CDR3 DNA is TGTGCCACCCGGGACAGGCCGCATGAGCAGTACTTC. Amino acid sequence: CATRDRPHEQYF.